The rows below give T cell receptor beta chains drawn from one sample of a study of blood T cell repertoires in COVID-19. Repertoires were generated with immunoSEQ multiplex PCR, while TCRdb's copy carries only in-frame clones and drops some. The table includes about 150,000 clones, around 84% detected once. The sample was peripheral blood. These receptors came from a woman aged 45-60 years with acute or convalescent COVID-19. The CDR3 runs from the conserved cysteine through the conserved F or W. The D gene is left open where the match is weak. For some rows the clone size is stated as once, few or many, or as a class when expanded; others skip it.

V gene	J gene	clone size	D gene	CDR3 protein	CDR3 DNA
TRBV24-1	TRBJ1-5	once	-	CATSDLHRDHGQPQHF	TGTGCCACCAGTGATTTGCACAGGGATCATGGACAGCCCCAGCATTTT
TRBV10-3	TRBJ1-5	-	TRBD1	CAISGTGGEDQPQHF	TGTGCCATCAGTGGGACAGGGGGCGAAGACCAGCCCCAGCATTTT
TRBV4-3	TRBJ1-2	few	-	CASSQDVRVGGYTF	TGCGCCAGCAGCCAAGATGTCCGGGTTGGCGGCTACACCTTC
TRBV6-1	TRBJ1-1	-	-	CASSEAQAGRSEAFF	TGTGCCAGCAGTGAAGCGCAGGCGGGGCGTAGTGAAGCTTTCTTT
TRBV7-2	TRBJ2-7	-	TRBD1	CASSLYLSGQGYFYEQYF	TGTGCCAGCAGCTTATACCTCTCGGGACAGGGTTACTTCTACGAGCAGTACTTC
TRBV6-5	TRBJ1-1	-	TRBD1	CASSYSAGGGRTEAFF	TGTGCCAGCAGTTACTCAGCAGGGGGCGGAAGGACTGAAGCTTTCTTT
TRBV4-3	TRBJ2-3	few	TRBD1	CASSQAWTGVTDTQYF	TGCGCCAGCAGCCAAGCATGGACAGGGGTAACAGATACGCAGTATTTT
TRBV27	TRBJ1-5	-	TRBD1	CASSSQGFTQPQHF	TGTGCCAGCAGTTCACAGGGGTTCACTCAGCCCCAGCATTTT
TRBV6-5	TRBJ1-2	-	-	CASRWEGLSYGYTF	TGTGCCAGCAGGTGGGAGGGGTTGAGCTATGGCTACACCTTC
TRBV4-1	TRBJ1-1	-	-	CASRYVVGDTEAFF	TGCGCCAGTCGCTATGTGGTAGGGGACACTGAAGCTTTCTTT
TRBV18	TRBJ1-2	-	-	CASSLNDGTYYGYTF	TGTGCCAGCTCACTGAACGACGGGACATATTATGGCTACACCTTC